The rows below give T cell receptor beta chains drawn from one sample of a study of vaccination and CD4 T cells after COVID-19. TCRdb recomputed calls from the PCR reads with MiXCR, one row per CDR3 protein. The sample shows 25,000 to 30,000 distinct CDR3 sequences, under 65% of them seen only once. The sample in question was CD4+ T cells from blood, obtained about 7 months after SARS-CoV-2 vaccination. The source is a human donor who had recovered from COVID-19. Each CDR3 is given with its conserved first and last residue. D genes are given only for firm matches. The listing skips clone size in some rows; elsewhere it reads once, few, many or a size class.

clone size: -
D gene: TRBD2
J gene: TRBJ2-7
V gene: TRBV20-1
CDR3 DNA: TGCAGCCCCCTCGGGCTAGCGGGAAACGAGCAGTACTTC
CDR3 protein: CSPLGLAGNEQYF

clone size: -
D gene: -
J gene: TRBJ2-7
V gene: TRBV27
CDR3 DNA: TGTGCCAGCAGTTTATGGATAGGGGGTTCCGAGCAGTACTTC
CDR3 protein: CASSLWIGGSEQYF

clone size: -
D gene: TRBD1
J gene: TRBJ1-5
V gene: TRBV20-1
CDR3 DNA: TGCAGTGCTAGACCCCGGGACAGGGACAATCAGCCCCAGCATTTT
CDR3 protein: CSARPRDRDNQPQHF

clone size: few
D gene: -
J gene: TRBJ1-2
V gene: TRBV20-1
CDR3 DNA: TGCAGTGCTAGAGATGTTCAGGGGCAAGCTAACTATGGCTACACCTTC
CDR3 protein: CSARDVQGQANYGYTF

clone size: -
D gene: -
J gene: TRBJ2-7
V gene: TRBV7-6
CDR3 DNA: TGTGCCAGCAGCCCCGGGAGACTCATTTCATCCTACGAGCAGTACTTC
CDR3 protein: CASSPGRLISSYEQYF

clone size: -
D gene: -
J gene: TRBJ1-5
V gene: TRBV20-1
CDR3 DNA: TGCAGTGCCACAGGACGAGGGGTCGGCAATCAGCCCCAGCATTTT
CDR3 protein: CSATGRGVGNQPQHF

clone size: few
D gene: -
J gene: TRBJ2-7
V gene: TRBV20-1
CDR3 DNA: TGCAGTGCTAGGAACCGGGAGTACGAGCAGTACTTC
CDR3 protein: CSARNREYEQYF

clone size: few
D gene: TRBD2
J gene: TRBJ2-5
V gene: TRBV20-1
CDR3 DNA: TGCAGTGCTGGGAGGACTAGCGGAAAAGAGACCCAGTACTTC
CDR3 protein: CSAGRTSGKETQYF

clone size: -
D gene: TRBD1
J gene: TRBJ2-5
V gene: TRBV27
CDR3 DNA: TGTGCCAGCAGTCCGGCGACAGGGATTACAAGAGAGACCCAGTACTTC
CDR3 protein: CASSPATGITRETQYF

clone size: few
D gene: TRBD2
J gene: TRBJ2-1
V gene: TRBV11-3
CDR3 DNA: TGTGCCAGCAGCTCCGTTAGCGGGAGCTCCTACAATGAGCAGTTCTTC
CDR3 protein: CASSSVSGSSYNEQFF

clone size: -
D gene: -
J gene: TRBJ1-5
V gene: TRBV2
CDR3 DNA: TGTGCCACCACAGGAGATAGCAATCAGCCCCAGCATTTT
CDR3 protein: CATTGDSNQPQHF

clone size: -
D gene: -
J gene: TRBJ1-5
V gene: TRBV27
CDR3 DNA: TGTGCCAGCAGTCCGACTTATAGCAATCAGCCCCAGCATTTT
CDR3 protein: CASSPTYSNQPQHF

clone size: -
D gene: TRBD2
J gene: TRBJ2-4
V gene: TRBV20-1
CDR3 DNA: TGCAGTGCTATTATAGCGGGAGCCGGGGACATTCAGTACTTC
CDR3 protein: CSAIIAGAGDIQYF

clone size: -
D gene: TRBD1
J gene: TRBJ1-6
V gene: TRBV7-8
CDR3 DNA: TGTGCCAGCAGCTTAATTATTAGGGACAGAAAGCCGTATAATTCACCCCTCCACTTT
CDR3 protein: CASSLIIRDRKPYNSPLHF

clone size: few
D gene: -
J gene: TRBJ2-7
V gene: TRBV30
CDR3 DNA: TGTGCCTGGAGTGTCGTGCTAGCGCGGTCCTACGAGCAGTACTTC
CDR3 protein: CAWSVVLARSYEQYF

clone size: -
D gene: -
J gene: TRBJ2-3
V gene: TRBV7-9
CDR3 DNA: TGTGCCAGCAGCTTTCCGACAGAGGGCTTAAGCACAGATACGCAGTATTTT
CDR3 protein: CASSFPTEGLSTDTQYF

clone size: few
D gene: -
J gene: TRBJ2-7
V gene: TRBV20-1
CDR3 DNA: TGCAGTGCTACGATGGGGGCAGGGTCCTACGAGCAGTACTTC
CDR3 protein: CSATMGAGSYEQYF

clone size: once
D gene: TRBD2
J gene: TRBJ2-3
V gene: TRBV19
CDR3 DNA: TGTGCCAGTAGTCTTGCGGGAGCGGAAGATACGCAGTATTTT
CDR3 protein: CASSLAGAEDTQYF

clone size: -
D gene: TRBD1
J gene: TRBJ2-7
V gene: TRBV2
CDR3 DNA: TGTGCCAGCAAGGGACAGGGAGGCGAGCAGTACTTC
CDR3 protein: CASKGQGGEQYF

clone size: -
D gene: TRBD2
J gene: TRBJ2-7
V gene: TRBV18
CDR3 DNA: TGTGCCAGCTCACCAGTCAGCGGGAGGGCCCACGAGCAGTACTTC
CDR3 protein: CASSPVSGRAHEQYF

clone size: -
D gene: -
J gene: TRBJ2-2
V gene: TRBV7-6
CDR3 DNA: TGTGCCAGCAGCCCCTATAACACCGGGGAGCTGTTTTTT
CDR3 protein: CASSPYNTGELFF

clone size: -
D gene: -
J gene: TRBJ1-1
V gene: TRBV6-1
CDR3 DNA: TGTGCCAGCAGTGAACAGGGCACTGAAGCTTTCTTT
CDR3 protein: CASSEQGTEAFF

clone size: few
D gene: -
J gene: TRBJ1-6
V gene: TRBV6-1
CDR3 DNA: TGTGCCAGCAGTCGGGATTTGGGGAATTCACCCCTCCACTTT
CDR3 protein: CASSRDLGNSPLHF

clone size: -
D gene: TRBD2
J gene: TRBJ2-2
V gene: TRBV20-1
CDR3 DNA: TGCAGTGCTAGAGGTACTAGCGGGAGTTACACCGGGGAGCTGTTTTTT
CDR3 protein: CSARGTSGSYTGELFF

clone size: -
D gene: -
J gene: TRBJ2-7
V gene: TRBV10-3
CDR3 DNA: TGTGCCATCAGTGAGCAGAGAGGTCTAGGGTTCCCCCTCTCCTACGAGCAGTACTTC
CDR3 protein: CAISEQRGLGFPLSYEQYF

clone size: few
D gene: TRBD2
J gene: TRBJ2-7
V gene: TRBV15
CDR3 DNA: TGTGCCACCAGCCTCGGGACTAGCGGGAGACGAATGGGGTACGAGCAGTACTTC
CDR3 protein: CATSLGTSGRRMGYEQYF

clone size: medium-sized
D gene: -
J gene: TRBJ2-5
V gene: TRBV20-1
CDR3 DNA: TGCAGTGCGACCAGGGGGGGACAAGAGACCCAGTACTTC
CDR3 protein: CSATRGGQETQYF

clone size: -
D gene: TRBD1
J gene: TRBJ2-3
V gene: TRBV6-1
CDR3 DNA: TGTGCCAGCAGCATCCGGGACAGTAGCACAGATACGCAGTATTTT
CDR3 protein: CASSIRDSSTDTQYF

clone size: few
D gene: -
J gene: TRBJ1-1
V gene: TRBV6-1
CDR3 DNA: TGTGCCAGCAGTGAACGGGGTGGGACTGAAGCTTTCTTT
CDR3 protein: CASSERGGTEAFF

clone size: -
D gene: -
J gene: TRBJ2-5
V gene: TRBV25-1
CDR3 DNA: TGTGCCAGCCGGGAGTTGGGGGCGAGGGAGACCCAGTACTTC
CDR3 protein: CASRELGARETQYF

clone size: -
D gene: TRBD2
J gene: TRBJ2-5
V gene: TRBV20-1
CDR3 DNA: TGCAGTGGTGGACTAGCGGGAGAAGAGACCCAGTACTTC
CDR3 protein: CSGGLAGEETQYF

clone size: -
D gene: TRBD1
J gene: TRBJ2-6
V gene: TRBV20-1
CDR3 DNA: TGCAGTGCCCTGGGTGGGACAGGGGAACCTGGGGCCAACGTCCTGACTTTC
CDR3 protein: CSALGGTGEPGANVLTF

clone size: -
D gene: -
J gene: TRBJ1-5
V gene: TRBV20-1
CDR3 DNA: TGCAGTGCTCCAAGGAGTGGGTCAGGGATTGGACAGCCCCAGCATTTT
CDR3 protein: CSAPRSGSGIGQPQHF

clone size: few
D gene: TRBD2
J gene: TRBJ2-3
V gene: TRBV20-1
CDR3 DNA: TGCAGTGCTAGTTGGCCTAGCGGACCCACAGATACGCAGTATTTT
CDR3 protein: CSASWPSGPTDTQYF

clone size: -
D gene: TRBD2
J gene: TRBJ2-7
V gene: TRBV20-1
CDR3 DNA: TGCAGTACTCCGGGACATCAGACTAGCGGGAGCTCCTACGAGCAGTACTTC
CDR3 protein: CSTPGHQTSGSSYEQYF